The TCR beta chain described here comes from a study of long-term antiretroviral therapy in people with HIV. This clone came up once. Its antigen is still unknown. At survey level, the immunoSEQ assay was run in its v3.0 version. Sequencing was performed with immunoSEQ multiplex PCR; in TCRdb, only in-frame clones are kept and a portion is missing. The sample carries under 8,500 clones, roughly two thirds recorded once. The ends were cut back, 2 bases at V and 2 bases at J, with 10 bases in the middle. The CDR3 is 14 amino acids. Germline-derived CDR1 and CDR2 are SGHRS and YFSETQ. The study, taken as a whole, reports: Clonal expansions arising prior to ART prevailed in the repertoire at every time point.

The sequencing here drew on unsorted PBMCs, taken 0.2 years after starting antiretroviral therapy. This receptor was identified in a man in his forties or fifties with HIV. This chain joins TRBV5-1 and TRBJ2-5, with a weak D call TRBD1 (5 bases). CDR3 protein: CASSLGDSQETQYF. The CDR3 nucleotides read TGCGCCAGCAGCTTAGGCGACAGTCAAGAGACCCAGTACTTC. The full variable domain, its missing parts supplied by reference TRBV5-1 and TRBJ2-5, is KAGVTQTPRYLIKTRGQQVTLSCSPISGHRSVSWYQQTPGQGLQFLFEYFSETQRNKGNFPGRFSGRQFSNSRSEMNVSTLELGDSALYLCASSLGDSQETQYFGPGTRLLVL.